Below, 11 T cell receptor beta chains from the same sample are listed, as sequenced in a study of metastatic and nonmetastatic thyroid tumors. Nobody among the patients had been given any treatment before thyroid surgery. Via MiXCR, TCRdb re-called the PCR reads. This table has 40,000 or so clones, 13% appearing once. Source material: blood. The origin of the receptors is a female donor with papillary thyroid cancer or a benign thyroid nodule (not recorded which). Some clones in this sample may be carry-over from other donors' samples.

This clone was seen many times. The rearrangement joins TRBV30 to TRBJ2-3, with 10 bases aligning to TRBD2. The germline CDR1 and CDR2 sequences are GTSNPN and SVGIG (reference sequence). V trimming: 1 base; J trimming: 5 bases; junction bases outside the gene matches: 0. The CDR3 length is 13 residues. This chain's CDR3 is CAWSGLAGDTQYF. CDR3 DNA: TGTGCCTGGAGTGGACTAGCGGGAGATACGCAGTATTTT. Full variable domain (missing parts from reference TRBV30 and TRBJ2-3): SQTIHQWPATLVQPVGSPLSLECTVEGTSNPNLYWYRQAAGRGLQLLFYSVGIGQISSEVPQNLSASRPQDRQFILSSKKLLLSDSGFYLCAWSGLAGDTQYFGPGTRLTVL.

This clone came up a few times. CDR3 nucleotide sequence: TGCAGCGTTGAACCCAGGAACACTGAAGCTTTCTTT. Translating it yields CSVEPRNTEAFF. The chain has TRBV29-1 and TRBJ1-1; D not certain. The V gene's germline CDR1 is SQVTM and CDR2 ANQGSEA. V lost 2 bases to trimming and J lost 1 base, with 5 bases between them. This CDR3 region has 12 residues.

This clone has at least ten counts. A clone one base away is much larger, so this may be a read error. At the DNA level, this CDR3 is encoded by other sequences in the same sample as well. The rearrangement uses TRBV28 and TRBJ2-7, with 11 nucleotides matching TRBD2. The CDR3 has 15 residues. Per germline, CDR1 MDHEN and CDR2 SYDVKM. V was clipped by 6 bases and J by 2 bases; unmatched bases: 6. The CDR3 loop is CASRPLAGGTYEQYF. CDR3 nucleotide sequence: TGTGCCAGCAGGCCTCTAGCGGGAGGCACCTACGAGCAGTACTTC.

This clone has ten or more counts. The CDR3 region is CASSLDPGGGYTF. Written as DNA, the CDR3 is TGTGCCAGCAGCTTGGACCCGGGGGGTGGCTACACCTTC. The chain links TRBV7-3 to TRBJ1-2, with D possibly TRBD1 on 5 matching bases. The CDR3 runs 13 residues. Trimming cost V 3 bases and J 7 bases, with 12 bases left between them. CDR1 is SGHTA and CDR2 is FQGTGA in the germline V gene.

At least ten counts were recorded for this clone. V and J are TRBV11-3 and TRBJ2-7; TRBD2 agrees at 8 bases. This CDR3 region has 16 residues. In germline, CDR1 is SGHNT, CDR2 YENEEA. With V trimmed by 1 base and J by 5 bases, 10 bases remained unmatched. CDR3 nucleotide sequence: TGTGCCAGCAGCTTAGGGGCCGGGACTAGTACAGACGAGCAGTACTTC. Its protein product is CASSLGAGTSTDEQYF.

This clone was counted ten times or more. CDR3 sequence: CASSLAQPNSPLHF. DNA of the CDR3: TGTGCCAGCAGCTTAGCCCAGCCCAATTCACCCCTCCACTTT. This rearrangement joins TRBV7-9 to TRBJ1-6, with unresolved D. V lost 0 bases and J lost 7, with 7 bases in between. CDR1 and CDR2 from the germline V gene are SEHNR and FQNEAQ (reference sequence). The CDR3 has 14 residues.

In its sample, this clone was seen many times. The rearrangement joins TRBV5-5 to TRBJ2-3; D not certain. Germline V gene sequence: CDR1 SGHKS, CDR2 YYEKEE (reference sequence). Trimming stripped 2 bases from V and 0 bases from J, with 7 bases between. The CDR3 length is 14 residues. CDR3 sequence (DNA): TGTGCCAGCAGCTTCAGCACAAGCACAGATACGCAGTATTTT. Its translation is CASSFSTSTDTQYF.

The V gene is TRBV12-3 or TRBV12-4, the J gene TRBJ2-7, with D hard to call. V gave up 4 bases and J gave up 1 base, with 8 bases separating them. The CDR3 is 13 amino acids. CDR3 nucleotides: TGTGCCAGCAGTTGGGCCTTATCCTACGAGCAGTACTTC. Protein sequence: CASSWALSYEQYF.

This clone was detected ten times or more. The rearrangement links TRBV9 to TRBJ2-3; 10 nucleotides agree with TRBD2. CDR1 and CDR2 from the germline V gene are SGDLS and YYNGEE. CDR3 length equals 13 residues. V lost 0 bases, J lost 14 bases, and 6 bases stayed unmatched. In DNA form, the CDR3 reads TGTGCCAGCAGCGTAGGGGCTAGCGGGAGCCCGTATTTT. Amino acids: CASSVGASGSPYF.

This clone was observed a handful of times. The chain carries TRBV19 and TRBJ1-6; maybe TRBD1 (5 bases). The CDR3 is 15 residues long. Per germline, CDR1 LNHDA and CDR2 SQIVND (reference sequence). The V end lost 6 bases, the J end lost 7 bases, and 16 bases lay between the germline ends. The CDR3, as DNA: TGTGCCAGTAGCAACAGCGGACATTCCAATTCACCCCTCCACTTT. Protein: CASSNSGHSNSPLHF.

This clone was observed at least ten times. The chain links TRBV20-1 to TRBJ1-5; the D gene is possibly TRBD1 (6 bases). Trimming stripped 1 base from V and 0 bases from J, with 16 bases between. This CDR3 contains 17 residues. Germline V lookup: CDR1 DFQATT, CDR2 SNEGSKA (reference sequence). CDR3 in amino acids: CSARALTGRNSNQPQHF. CDR3 sequence (DNA): TGCAGTGCTAGAGCACTAACAGGGCGGAATAGCAATCAGCCCCAGCATTTT.